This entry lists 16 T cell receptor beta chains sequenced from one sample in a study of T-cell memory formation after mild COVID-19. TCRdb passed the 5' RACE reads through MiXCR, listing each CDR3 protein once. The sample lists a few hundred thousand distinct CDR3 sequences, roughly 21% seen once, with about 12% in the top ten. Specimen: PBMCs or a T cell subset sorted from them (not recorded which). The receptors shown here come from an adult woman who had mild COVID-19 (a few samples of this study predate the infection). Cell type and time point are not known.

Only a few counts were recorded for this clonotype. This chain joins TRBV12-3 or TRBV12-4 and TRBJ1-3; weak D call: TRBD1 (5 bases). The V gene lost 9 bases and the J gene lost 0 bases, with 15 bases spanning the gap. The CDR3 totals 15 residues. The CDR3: CASALAGPSGNTIYF. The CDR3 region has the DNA TGTGCCAGTGCCTTGGCAGGGCCCTCTGGAAACACCATATATTTT.

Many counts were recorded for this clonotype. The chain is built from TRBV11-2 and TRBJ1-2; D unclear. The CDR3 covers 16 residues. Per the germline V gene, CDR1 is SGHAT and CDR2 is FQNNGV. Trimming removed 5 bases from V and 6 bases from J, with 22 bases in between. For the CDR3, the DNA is TGTGCCAGCAGCCCATACCGGAGAGGAGGCCTACATGGCTACACCTTC. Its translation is CASSPYRRGGLHGYTF. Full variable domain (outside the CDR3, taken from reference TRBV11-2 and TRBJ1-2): EAGVAQSPRYKIIEKRQSVAFWCNPISGHATLYWYQQILGQGPKLLIQFQNNGVVDDSQLPKDRFSAERLKGVDSTLKIQPAKLEDSAVYLCASSPYRRGGLHGYTFGSGTRLTVV.

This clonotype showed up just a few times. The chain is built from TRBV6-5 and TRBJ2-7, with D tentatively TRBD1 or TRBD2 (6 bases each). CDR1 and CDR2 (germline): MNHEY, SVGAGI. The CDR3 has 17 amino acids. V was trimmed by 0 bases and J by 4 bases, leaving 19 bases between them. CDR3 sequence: CASSYSHRGGTRYEQYF. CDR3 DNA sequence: TGTGCCAGCAGTTACTCTCATCGTGGCGGGACAAGATACGAGCAGTACTTC.

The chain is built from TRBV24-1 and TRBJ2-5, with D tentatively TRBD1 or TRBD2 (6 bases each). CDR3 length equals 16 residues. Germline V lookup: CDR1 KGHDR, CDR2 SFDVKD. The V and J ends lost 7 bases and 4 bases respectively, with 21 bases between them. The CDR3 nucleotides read TGTGCCACCAGCCGGGGGACAACCGTAGGGGGAGAGACCCAGTACTTC. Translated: CATSRGTTVGGETQYF.

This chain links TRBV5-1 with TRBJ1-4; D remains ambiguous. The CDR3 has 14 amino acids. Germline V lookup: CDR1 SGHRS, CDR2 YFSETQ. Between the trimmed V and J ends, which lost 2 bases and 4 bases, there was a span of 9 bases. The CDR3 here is CASSFRANNEKLFF. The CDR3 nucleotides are TGCGCCAGCAGCTTCCGGGCCAATAATGAAAAACTGTTTTTT.

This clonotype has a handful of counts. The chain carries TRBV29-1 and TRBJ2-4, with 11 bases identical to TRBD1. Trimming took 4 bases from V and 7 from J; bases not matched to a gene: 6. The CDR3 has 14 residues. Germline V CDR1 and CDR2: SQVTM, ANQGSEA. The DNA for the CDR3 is TGCAGCGTTGGAACGGACAGGGGGCTTAACATTCAGTACTTC. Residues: CSVGTDRGLNIQYF.

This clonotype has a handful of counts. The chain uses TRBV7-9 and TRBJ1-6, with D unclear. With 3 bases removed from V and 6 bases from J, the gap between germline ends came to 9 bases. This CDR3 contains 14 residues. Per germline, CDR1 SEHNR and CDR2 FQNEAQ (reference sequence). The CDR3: CASSLGQVNSPLHF. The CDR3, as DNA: TGTGCCAGCAGCTTGGGCCAGGTTAATTCACCCCTCCACTTT. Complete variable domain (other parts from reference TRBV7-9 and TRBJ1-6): DTGVSQNPRHKITKRGQNVTFRCDPISEHNRLYWYRQTLGQGPEFLTYFQNEAQLEKSRLLSDRFSAERPKGSFSTLEIQRTEQGDSAMYLCASSLGQVNSPLHFGNGTRLTVT.

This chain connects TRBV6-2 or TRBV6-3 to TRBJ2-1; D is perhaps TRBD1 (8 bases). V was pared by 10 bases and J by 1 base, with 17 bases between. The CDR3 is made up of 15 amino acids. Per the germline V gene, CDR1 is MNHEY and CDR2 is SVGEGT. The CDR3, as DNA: TGTGCCACACTCTACAGGGGGGGGTCCTACAATGAGCAGTTCTTC. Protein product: CATLYRGGSYNEQFF.

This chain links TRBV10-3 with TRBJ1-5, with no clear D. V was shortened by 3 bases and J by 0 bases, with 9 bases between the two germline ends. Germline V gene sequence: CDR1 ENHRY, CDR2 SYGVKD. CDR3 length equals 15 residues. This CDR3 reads CAISESKNSNQPQHF. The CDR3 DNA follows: TGTGCCATCAGTGAATCCAAGAATAGCAATCAGCCCCAGCATTTT.

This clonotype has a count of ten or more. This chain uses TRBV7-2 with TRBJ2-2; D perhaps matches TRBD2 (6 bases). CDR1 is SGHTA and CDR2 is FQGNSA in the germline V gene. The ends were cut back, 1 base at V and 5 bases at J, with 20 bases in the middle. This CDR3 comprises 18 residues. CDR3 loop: CASSLEAVVWGGTGELFF. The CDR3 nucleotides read TGTGCCAGCAGCTTAGAAGCGGTGGTGTGGGGAGGAACCGGGGAGCTGTTTTTT. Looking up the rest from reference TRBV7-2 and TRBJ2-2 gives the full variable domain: GAGVSQSPSNKVTEKGKDVELRCDPISGHTALYWYRQSLGQGLEFLIYFQGNSAPDKSGLPSDRFSAERTGGSVSTLTIQRTQQEDSAVYLCASSLEAVVWGGTGELFFGEGSRLTVL.

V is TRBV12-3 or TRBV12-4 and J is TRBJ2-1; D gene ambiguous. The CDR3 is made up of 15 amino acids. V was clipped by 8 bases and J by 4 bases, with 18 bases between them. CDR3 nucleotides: TGTGCCAGCGCCACGCCTTTCCCTGTTTACAATGAGCAGTTCTTC. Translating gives CASATPFPVYNEQFF.

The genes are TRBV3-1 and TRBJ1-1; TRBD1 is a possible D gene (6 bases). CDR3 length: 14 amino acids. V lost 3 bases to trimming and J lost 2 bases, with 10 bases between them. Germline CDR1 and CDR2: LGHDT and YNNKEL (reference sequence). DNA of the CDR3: TGTGCCAGCAGCCATTCAGGGGTAAACACTGAAGCTTTCTTT. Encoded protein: CASSHSGVNTEAFF.

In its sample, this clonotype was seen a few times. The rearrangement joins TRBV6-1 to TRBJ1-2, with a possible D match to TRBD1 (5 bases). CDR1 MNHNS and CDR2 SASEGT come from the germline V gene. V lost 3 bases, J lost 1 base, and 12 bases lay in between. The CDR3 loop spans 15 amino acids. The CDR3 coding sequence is TGTGCCAGCAGTGACCCCCGTGGGGGTAACTATGGCTACACCTTC. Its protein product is CASSDPRGGNYGYTF.

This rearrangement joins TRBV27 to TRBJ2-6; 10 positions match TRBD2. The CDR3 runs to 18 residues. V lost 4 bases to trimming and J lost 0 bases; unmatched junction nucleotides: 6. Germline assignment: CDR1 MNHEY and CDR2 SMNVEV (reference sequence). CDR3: CASSSLAGVTSGANVLTF. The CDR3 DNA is TGTGCCAGCAGTTCGCTAGCGGGAGTTACCTCTGGGGCCAACGTCCTGACTTTC.

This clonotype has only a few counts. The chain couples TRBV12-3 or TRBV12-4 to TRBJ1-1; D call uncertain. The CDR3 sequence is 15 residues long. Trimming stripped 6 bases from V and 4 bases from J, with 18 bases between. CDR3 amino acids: CASRLSVHLGTEAFF. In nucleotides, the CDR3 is TGTGCCAGCAGGCTCTCTGTCCATTTAGGCACTGAAGCTTTCTTT.

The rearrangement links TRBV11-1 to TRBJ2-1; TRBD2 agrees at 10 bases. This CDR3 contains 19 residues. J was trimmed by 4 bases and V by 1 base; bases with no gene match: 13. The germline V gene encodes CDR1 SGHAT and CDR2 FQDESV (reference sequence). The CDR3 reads CASSLVAQRGGPGYNEQFF. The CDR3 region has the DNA TGTGCCAGCAGCTTAGTCGCTCAGCGGGGGGGCCCGGGATACAATGAGCAGTTCTTC.